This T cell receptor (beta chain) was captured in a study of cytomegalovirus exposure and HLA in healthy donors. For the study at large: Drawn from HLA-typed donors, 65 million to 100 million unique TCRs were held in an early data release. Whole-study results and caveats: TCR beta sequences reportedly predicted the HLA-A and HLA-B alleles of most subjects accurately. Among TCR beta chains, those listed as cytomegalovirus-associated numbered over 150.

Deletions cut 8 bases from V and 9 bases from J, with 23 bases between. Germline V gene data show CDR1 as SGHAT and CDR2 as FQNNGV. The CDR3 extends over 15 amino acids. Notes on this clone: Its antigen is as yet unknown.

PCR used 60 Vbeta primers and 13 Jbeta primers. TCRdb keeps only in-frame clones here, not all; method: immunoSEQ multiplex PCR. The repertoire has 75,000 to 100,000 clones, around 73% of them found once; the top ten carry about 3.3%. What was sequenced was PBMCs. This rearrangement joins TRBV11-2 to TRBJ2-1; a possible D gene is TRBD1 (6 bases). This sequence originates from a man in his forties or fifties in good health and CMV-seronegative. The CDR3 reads CASDQGTHTSAEQFF. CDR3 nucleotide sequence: TGTGCCAGCGATCAGGGGACCCATACGTCTGCTGAGCAGTTCTTC.